The T cell receptor beta chain under discussion was sequenced for a study of blood T cell repertoires in COVID-19. Study-wide background: The cDNA or gDNA used as material had been derived from T cells, B-cell-depleted T cells, or PBMCs.

Across over 20 US areas, participants ranged in age from about 18 to 100 years. Each participant's cohort was designated according to participant-reported clinical history. CDR1 and CDR2 from the germline V gene are SNHLY and FYNNEI. J gave up 9 bases and V 3 bases, and 10 bases lay outside the gene matches. The CDR3 has 16 amino acids. Original processing notes: Estimates of nucleated cell counts were drawn from the amplification of reference gene primers. This table comes from immunoSEQ multiplex PCR, and its TCRdb copy is limited to in-frame clones, with some not included. The V and J calls and clone size come from that table; D and trimming were worked out from the DNA. In the table there are 210,000 or so clones, about 90% of which are singletons.

V and J are TRBV2 and TRBJ2-3, with TRBD1 identical over 12 bases. Material for sequencing was PBMCs or T cells enriched from blood (not recorded which). The receptor comes from a man aged 30-40 years who had recovered from COVID-19. CDR3 sequence reads: CASSDLGQGASNTQYF. The CDR3, as DNA: TGTGCCAGCAGTGACTTGGGACAGGGGGCCTCCAACACGCAGTATTTT.